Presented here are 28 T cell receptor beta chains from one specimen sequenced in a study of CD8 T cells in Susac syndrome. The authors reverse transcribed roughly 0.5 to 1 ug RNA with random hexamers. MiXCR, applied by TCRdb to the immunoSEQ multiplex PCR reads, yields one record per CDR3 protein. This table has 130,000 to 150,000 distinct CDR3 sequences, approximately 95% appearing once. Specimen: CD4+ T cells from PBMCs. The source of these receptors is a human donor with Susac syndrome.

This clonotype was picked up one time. DNA of the CDR3: TGCAGCGTTGGGTACTCTGGGGCCAACGTCCTGACTTTC. Amino acids: CSVGYSGANVLTF. The chain uses TRBV29-1 and TRBJ2-6, with D unresolved. The V end lost 4 bases, the J end lost 0 bases, and 4 bases lay between the germline ends. CDR3 length equals 13 residues. Germline CDR1 reads SQVTM; CDR2 reads ANQGSEA.

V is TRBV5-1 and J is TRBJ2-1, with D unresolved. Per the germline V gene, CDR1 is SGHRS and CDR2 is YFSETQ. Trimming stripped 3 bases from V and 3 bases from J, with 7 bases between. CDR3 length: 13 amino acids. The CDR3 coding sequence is TGCGCCAGCAGCTCCGGCGGCTACAATGAGCAGTTCTTC. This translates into CASSSGGYNEQFF.

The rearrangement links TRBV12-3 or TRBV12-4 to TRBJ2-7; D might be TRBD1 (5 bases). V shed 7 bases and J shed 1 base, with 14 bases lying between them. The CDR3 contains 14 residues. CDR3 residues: CASKEQETSYEQYF. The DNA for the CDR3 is TGTGCCAGCAAAGAACAGGAAACATCCTACGAGCAGTACTTC.

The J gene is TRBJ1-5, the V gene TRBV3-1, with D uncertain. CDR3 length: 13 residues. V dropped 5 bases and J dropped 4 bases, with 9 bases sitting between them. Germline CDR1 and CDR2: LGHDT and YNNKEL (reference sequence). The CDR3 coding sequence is TGTGCCAGCAGCTGGACGGAGAATCAGCCCCAGCATTTT. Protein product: CASSWTENQPQHF.

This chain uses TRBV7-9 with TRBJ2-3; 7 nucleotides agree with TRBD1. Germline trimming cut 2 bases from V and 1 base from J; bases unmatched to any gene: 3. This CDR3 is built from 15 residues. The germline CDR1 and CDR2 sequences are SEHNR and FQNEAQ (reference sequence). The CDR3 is CASSLTGQRTDTQYF. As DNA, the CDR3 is TGTGCCAGCAGCTTAACGGGACAGCGCACAGATACGCAGTATTTT.

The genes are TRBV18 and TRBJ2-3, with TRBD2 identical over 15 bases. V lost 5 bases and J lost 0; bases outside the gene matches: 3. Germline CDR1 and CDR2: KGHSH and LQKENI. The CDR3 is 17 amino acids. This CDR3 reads CASSSGTSGGSTDTQYF. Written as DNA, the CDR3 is TGTGCCAGCTCATCCGGGACTAGCGGGGGGAGCACAGATACGCAGTATTTT.

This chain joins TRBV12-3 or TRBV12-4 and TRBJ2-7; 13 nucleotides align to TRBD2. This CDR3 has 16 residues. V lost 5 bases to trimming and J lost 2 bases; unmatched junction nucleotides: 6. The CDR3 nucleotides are TGTGCCAGCAGTATCGGACTAGCGGGGGCCGCCTACGAGCAGTACTTC. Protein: CASSIGLAGAAYEQYF.

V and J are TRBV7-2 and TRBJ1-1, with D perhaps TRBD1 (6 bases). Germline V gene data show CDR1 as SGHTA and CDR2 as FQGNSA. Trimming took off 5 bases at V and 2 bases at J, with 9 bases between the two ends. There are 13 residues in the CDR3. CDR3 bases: TGTGCCAGCAGCAGACAGGTTAACACTGAAGCTTTCTTT. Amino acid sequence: CASSRQVNTEAFF.

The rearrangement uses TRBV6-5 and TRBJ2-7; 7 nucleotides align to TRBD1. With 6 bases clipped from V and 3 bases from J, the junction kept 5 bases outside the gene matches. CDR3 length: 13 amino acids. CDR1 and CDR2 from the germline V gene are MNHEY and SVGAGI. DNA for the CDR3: TGTGCCAGCAGCCTGGGACAGCACTACGAGCAGTACTTC. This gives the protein CASSLGQHYEQYF.

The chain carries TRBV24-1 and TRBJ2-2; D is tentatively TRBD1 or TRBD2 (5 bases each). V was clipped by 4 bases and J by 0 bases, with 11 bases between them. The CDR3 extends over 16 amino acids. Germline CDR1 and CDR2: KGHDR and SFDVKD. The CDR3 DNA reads TGTGCCACCAGTGAGAGCCGGGGCTCGAACACCGGGGAGCTGTTTTTT. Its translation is CATSESRGSNTGELFF.

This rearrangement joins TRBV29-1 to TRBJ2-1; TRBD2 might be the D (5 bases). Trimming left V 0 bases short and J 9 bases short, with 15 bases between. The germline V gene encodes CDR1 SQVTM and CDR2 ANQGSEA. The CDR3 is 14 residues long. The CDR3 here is CSVEDRRRRGEQFF. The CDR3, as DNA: TGCAGCGTTGAAGATCGGCGGAGACGGGGTGAGCAGTTCTTC.

The CDR3 DNA sequence: TGTGCCAGCAGCCCCTGGACAGGGACCAACGAGCAGTACTTC. This translates into CASSPWTGTNEQYF. The chain carries TRBV6-5 and TRBJ2-7; 8 positions match TRBD1. Germline V gene data show CDR1 as MNHEY and CDR2 as SVGAGI. Germline trimming cut 6 bases from V and 5 bases from J; bases unmatched to any gene: 9. The CDR3 is made up of 14 amino acids.

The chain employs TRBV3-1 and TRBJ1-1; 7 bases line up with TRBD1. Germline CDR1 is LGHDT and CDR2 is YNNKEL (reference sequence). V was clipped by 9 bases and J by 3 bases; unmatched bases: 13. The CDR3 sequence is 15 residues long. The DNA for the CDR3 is TGTGCCAGTTCACTGAGGGGGCTTTGGGACACTGAAGCTTTCTTT. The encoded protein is CASSLRGLWDTEAFF. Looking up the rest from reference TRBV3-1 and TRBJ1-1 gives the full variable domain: DTAVSQTPKYLVTQMGNDKSIKCEQNLGHDTMYWYKQDSKKFLKIMFSYNNKELIINETVPNRFSPKSPDKAHLNLHINSLELGDSAVYFCASSLRGLWDTEAFFGQGTRLTVV.

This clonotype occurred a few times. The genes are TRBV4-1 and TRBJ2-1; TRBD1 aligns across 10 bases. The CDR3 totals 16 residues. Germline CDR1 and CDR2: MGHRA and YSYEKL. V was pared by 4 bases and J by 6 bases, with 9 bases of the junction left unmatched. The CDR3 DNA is TGCGCCAGCAGCCTGTCCGGGACAGGGGCCATCAATGAGCAGTTCTTC. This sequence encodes CASSLSGTGAINEQFF.

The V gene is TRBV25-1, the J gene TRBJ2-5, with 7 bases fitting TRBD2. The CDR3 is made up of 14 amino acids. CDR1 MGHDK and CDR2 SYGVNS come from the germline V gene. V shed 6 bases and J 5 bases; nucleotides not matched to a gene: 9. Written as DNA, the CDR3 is TGTGCCAGCAGAGGACTAGGGACGGGGGAGACCCAGTACTTC. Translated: CASRGLGTGETQYF.

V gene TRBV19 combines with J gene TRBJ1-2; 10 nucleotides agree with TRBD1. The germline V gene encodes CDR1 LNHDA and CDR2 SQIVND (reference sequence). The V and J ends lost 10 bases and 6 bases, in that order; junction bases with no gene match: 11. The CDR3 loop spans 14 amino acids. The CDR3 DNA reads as TGTGCCACCTTGGATTGGACAGGGGGAAATGGCTACACCTTC. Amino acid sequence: CATLDWTGGNGYTF. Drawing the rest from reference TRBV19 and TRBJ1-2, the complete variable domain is DGGITQSPKYLFRKEGQNVTLSCEQNLNHDAMYWYRQDPGQGLRLIYYSQIVNDFQKGDIAEGYSVSREKKESFPLTVTSAQKNPTAFYLCATLDWTGGNGYTFGSGTRLTVV.

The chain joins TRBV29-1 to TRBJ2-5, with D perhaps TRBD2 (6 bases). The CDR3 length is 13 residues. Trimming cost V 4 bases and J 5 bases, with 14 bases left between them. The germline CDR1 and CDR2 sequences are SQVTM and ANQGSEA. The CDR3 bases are TGCAGCGTTGGGGGGGTGTTAAAGGAGACCCAGTACTTC. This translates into CSVGGVLKETQYF.

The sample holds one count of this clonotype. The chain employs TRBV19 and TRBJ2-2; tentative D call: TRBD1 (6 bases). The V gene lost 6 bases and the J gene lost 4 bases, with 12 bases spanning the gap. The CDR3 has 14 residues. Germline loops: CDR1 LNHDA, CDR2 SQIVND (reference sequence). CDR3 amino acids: CASSPQGITGELFF. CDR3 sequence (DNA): TGTGCCAGTAGCCCTCAGGGGATCACCGGGGAGCTGTTTTTT.

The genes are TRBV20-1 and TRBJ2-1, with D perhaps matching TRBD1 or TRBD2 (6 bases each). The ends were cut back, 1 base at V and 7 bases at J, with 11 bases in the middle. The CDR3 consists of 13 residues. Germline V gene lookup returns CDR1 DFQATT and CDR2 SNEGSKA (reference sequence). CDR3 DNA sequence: TGCAGTGCTAGAGTAGGGGGGAGGAATGAGCAGTTCTTC. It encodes CSARVGGRNEQFF.

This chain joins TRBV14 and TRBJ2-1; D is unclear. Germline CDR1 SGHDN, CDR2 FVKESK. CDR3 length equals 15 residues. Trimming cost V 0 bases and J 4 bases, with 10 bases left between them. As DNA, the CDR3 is TGTGCCAGCAGCCAAGATAAAACGTGGTACAATGAGCAGTTCTTC. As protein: CASSQDKTWYNEQFF.

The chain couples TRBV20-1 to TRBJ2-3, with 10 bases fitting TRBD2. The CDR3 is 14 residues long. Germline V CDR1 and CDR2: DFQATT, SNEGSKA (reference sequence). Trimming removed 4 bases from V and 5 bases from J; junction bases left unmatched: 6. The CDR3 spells CSATLAGGVDTQYF. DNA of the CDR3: TGCAGTGCTACCTTAGCGGGAGGTGTAGATACGCAGTATTTT.

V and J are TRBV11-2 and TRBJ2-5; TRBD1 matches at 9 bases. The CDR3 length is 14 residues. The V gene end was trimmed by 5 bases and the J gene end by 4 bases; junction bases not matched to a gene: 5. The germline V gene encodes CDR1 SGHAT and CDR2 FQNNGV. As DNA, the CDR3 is TGTGCCAGCAGCCCACAGGGACAGGGAGAGACCCAGTACTTC. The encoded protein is CASSPQGQGETQYF.

The CDR3 sequence: CASSGQSTYEQYF. Here the CDR3 DNA reads TGTGCCAGCAGCGGACAGTCTACCTACGAGCAGTACTTC. The chain employs TRBV6-5 and TRBJ2-7; a weak D match, TRBD1 (6 bases). CDR1 MNHEY and CDR2 SVGAGI come from the germline V gene. The CDR3 totals 13 residues. Trimming shortened V by 6 bases and J by 2 bases, and 11 bases separated the two germline ends.

The chain's CDR3 is CASSQAGGDPETQYF. CDR3 DNA sequence: TGTGCCAGCAGCCAAGCAGGAGGGGACCCAGAGACCCAGTACTTC. The rearrangement links TRBV3-1 to TRBJ2-5, with D possibly matching TRBD2 (6 bases). Germline CDR1 LGHDT, CDR2 YNNKEL (reference sequence). The CDR3 covers 15 residues. The V and J ends lost 1 base and 4 bases respectively, with 13 bases between them.

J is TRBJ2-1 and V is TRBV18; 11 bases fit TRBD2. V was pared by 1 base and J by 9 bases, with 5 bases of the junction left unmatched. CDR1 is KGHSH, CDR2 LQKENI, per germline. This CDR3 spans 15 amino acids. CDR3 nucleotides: TGTGCCAGCTCACCACGGACTAGCGGGTGGAGTGAGCAGTTCTTC. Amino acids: CASSPRTSGWSEQFF.

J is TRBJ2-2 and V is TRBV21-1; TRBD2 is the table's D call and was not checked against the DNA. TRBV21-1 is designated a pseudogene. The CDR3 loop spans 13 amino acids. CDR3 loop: CATREANTGELFF. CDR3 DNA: TGTGCCACTAGGGAGGCGAACACCGGGGAGCTGTTTTTT.

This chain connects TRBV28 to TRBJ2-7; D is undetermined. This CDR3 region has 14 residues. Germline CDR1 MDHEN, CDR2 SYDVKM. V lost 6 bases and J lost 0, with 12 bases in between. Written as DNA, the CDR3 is TGTGCCAGCAGCTTCGGTGGGCCCTCCTACGAGCAGTACTTC. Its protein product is CASSFGGPSYEQYF.

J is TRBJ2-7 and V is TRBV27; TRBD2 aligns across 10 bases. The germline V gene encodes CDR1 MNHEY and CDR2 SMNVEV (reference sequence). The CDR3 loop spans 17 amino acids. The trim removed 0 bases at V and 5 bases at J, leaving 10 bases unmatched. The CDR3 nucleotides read TGTGCCAGCAGTTTATCGGTCGGGACTAGCGCGAGAAACGAGCAGTACTTC. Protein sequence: CASSLSVGTSARNEQYF.